This T cell receptor (beta chain) stems from a study of cytomegalovirus exposure and HLA in healthy donors. Turning to this clone: The target antigen is unknown.

General study findings and limits: Within an earlier analysis, most TCR beta V segments proved productive either about 90% or about 30% of the time.

The PCR had 60 Vbeta and 13 Jbeta primers. Assay: immunoSEQ multiplex PCR; the TCRdb copy retains only in-frame clones and omits some. The sample holds some 180,000 clones, 75% to 80% seen once. The source is a female donor in good health and CMV-seronegative. The sample comprised PBMCs.

In nucleotides, the CDR3 is TGTGCCAGCAGCGTAGAAGGAGGGAGAAAGACAGATACGCAGTATTTT. It encodes CASSVEGGRKTDTQYF. The chain links TRBV9 to TRBJ2-3; D is possibly TRBD2 (6 bases). The CDR3 sequence is 16 residues long. Germline values: CDR1 SGDLS, CDR2 YYNGEE. The V gene lost 0 bases and the J gene lost 3 bases, with 14 bases spanning the gap.